This TCR beta chain emerged from a study of T cell responses to AZD1222 COVID-19 vaccine. Concerning this clone itself: The antigen remains unidentified.

Overall study findings and caveats: It was only five to seven AZD1222 recipients who were seropositive at baseline. Following two doses of AZD1222, Spike-specific TCR breadth and depth rose. In the spike-specific TCR repertoire, nearly half reportedly target unmutated variant regions.

Timing groups of about 4 and about 12 weeks for second doses were pooled. The table came from immunoSEQ multiplex PCR; TCRdb's copy has only in-frame clones and leaves some out. The repertoire holds around 130,000 clones, with 75% to 95% as singletons. The sequenced sample was peripheral blood, obtained 28 days after the second AZD1222 dose. The source of this sequence is an adult who received the AZD1222 COVID-19 vaccine.

The CDR3: CASSSTQHNEQFF. The CDR3 DNA sequence: TGTGCCAGCAGCTCTACACAGCACAATGAGCAGTTCTTC. The chain recombines TRBV7-9 with TRBJ2-1, with unresolved D. This CDR3 contains 13 residues. Germline values: CDR1 SEHNR, CDR2 FQNEAQ (reference sequence). V was cut by 4 bases and J by 5 bases, with 9 bases left in between.